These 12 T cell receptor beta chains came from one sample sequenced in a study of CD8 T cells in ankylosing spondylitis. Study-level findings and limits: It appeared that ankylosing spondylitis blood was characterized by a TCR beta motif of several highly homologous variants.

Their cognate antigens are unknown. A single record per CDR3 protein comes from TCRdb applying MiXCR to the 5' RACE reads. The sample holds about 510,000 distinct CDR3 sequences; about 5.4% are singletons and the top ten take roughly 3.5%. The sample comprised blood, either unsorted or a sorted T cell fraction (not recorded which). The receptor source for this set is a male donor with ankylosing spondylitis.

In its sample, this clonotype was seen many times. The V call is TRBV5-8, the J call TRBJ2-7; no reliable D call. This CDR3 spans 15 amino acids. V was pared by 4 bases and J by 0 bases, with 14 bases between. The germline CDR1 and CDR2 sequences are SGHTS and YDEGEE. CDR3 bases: TGTGCCAGCAGCCCCGGGTGGCTGAGCTCCTACGAGCAGTACTTC. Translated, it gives CASSPGWLSSYEQYF.

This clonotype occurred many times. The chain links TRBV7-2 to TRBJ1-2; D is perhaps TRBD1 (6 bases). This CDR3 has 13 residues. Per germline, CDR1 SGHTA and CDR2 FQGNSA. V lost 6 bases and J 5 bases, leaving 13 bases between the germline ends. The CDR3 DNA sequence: TGTGCCAGCAGAGGGGGGGCGCGGTATGGCTACACCTTC. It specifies CASRGGARYGYTF.

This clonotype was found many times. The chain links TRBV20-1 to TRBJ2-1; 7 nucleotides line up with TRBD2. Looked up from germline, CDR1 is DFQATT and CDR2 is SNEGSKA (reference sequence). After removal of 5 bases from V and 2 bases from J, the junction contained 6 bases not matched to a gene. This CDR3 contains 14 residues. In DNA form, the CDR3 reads TGCAGTGCTGGTAGCGGGTTGGCCTACAATGAGCAGTTCTTC. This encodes CSAGSGLAYNEQFF.

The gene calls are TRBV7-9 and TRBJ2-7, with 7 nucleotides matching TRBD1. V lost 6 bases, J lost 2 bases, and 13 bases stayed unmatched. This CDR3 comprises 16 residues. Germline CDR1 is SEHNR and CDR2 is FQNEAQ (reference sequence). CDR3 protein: CASRQTGTANTYEQYF. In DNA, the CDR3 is TGTGCCAGCAGACAAACCGGGACAGCCAACACCTACGAGCAGTACTTC.

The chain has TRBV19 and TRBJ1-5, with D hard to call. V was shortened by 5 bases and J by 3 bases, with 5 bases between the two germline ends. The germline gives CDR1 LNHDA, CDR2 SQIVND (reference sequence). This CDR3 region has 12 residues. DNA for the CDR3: TGTGCCAGTAGTGTTTTCAATCAGCCCCAGCATTTT. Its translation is CASSVFNQPQHF.

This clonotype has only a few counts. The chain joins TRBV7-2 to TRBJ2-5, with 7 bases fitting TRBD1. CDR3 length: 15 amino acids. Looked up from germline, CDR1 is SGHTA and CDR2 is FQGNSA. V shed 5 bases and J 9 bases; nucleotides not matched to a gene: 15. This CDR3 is CASSPRDRPNGSQYF. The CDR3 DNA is TGTGCCAGCAGCCCTCGGGACAGACCGAACGGGTCCCAGTACTTC. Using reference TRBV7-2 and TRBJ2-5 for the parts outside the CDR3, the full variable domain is GAGVSQSPSNKVTEKGKDVELRCDPISGHTALYWYRQSLGQGLEFLIYFQGNSAPDKSGLPSDRFSAERTGGSVSTLTIQRTQQEDSAVYLCASSPRDRPNGSQYFGPGTRLLVL.

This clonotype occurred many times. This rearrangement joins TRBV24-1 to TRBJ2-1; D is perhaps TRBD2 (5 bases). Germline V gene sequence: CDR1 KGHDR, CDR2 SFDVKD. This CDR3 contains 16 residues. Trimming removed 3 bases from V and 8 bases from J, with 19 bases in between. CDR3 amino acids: CATSDSIKHAGYEQFF. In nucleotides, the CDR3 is TGTGCCACCAGTGATAGCATAAAACACGCGGGCTATGAGCAGTTCTTC.

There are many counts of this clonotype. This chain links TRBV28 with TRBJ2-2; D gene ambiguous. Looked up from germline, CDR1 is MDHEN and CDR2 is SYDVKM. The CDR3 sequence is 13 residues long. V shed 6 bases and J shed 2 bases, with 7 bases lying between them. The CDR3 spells CASSLINTGELFF. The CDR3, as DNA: TGTGCCAGCAGCCTCATCAACACCGGGGAGCTGTTTTTT.

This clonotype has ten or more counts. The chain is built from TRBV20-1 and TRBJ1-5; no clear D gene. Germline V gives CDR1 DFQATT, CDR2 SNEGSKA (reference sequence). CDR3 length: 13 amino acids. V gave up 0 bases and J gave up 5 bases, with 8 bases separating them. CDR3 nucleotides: TGCAGTGCTAGAGATGGTAAGGATCAGCCCCAGCATTTT. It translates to CSARDGKDQPQHF.

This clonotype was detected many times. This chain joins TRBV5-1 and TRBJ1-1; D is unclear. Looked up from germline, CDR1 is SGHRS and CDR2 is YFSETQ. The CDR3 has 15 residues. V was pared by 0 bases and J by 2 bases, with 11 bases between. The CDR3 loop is CASSLGWGENTEAFF. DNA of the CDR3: TGCGCCAGCAGCTTGGGGTGGGGAGAAAACACTGAAGCTTTCTTT.

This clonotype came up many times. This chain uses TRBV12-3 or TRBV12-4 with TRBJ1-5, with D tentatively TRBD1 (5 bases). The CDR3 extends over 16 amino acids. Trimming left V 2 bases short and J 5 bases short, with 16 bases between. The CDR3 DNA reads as TGTGCCAGCAGTTTATTTGGGAGGGGTGGCGATCAGCCCCAGCATTTT. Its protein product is CASSLFGRGGDQPQHF.

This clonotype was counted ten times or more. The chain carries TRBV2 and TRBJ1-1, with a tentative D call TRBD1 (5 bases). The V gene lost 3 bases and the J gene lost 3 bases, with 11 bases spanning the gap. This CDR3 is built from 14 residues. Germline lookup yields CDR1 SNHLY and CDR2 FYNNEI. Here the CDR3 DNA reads TGTGCCAGCAGTGACAGGGCGAAGGACACTGAAGCTTTCTTT. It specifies CASSDRAKDTEAFF. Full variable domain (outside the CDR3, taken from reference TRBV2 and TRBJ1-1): EPEVTQTPSHQVTQMGQEVILRCVPISNHLYFYWYRQILGQKVEFLVSFYNNEISEKSEIFDDQFSVERPDGSNFTLKIRSTKLEDSAMYFCASSDRAKDTEAFFGQGTRLTVV.